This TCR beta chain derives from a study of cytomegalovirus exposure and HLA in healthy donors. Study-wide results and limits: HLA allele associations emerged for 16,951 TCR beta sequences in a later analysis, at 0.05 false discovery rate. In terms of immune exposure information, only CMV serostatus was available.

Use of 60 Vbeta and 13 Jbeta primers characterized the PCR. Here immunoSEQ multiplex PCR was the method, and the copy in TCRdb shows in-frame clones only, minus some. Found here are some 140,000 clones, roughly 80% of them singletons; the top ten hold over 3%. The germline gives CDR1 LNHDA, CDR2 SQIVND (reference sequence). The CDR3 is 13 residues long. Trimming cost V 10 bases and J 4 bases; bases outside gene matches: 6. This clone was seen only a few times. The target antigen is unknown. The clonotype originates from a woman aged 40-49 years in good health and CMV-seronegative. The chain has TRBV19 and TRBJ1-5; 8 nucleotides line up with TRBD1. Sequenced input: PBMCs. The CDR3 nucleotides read TGTGCCACCAACAGGGGGACGAATCAGCCCCAGCATTTT. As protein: CATNRGTNQPQHF.